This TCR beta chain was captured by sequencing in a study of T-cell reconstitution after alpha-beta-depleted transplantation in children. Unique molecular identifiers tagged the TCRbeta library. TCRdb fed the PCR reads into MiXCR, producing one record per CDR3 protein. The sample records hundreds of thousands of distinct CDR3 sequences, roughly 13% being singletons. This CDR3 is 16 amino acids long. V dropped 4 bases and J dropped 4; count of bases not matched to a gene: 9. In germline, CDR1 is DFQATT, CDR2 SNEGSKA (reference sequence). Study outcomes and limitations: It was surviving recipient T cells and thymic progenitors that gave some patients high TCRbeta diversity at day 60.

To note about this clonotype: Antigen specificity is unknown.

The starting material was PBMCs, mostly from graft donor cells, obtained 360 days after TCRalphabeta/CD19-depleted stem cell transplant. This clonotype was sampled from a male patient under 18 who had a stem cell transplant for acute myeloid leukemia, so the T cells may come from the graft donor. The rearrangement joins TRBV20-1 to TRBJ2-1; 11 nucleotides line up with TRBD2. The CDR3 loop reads CSAMPLWTSGYNEQFF. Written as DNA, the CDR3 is TGCAGTGCTATGCCCCTCTGGACTAGCGGGTACAATGAGCAGTTCTTC.